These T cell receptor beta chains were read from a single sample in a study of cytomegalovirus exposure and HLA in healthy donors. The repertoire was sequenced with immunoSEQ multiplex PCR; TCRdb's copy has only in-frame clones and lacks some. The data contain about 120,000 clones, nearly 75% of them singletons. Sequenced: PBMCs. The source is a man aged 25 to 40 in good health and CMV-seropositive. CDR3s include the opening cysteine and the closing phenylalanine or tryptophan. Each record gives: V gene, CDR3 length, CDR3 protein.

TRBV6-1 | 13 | CASRTGGQETQYF
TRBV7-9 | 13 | CASSFTGDQPQHF
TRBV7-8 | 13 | CASSLVTNEKLFF
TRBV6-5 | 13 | CASFRDRGTEAFF
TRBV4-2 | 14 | CASSQGLAPAVAFF
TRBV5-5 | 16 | CASSLESGDGNQPQHF
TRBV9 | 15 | CASSVGWTANYGYTF
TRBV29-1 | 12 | CSVAGDQETQYF
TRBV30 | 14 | CAWSADRVAGELFF
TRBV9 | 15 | CASSPAGTGGYEQYF
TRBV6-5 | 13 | CASSPGPGTVSHF
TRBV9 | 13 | CASSGGQGYEQYF
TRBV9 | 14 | CASGRDTGYNEQFF
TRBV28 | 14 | CASNLAGAGNTIYF
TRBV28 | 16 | CASSPGQGNSYNEQFF
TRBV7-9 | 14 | CASSLPAGSSEQYF
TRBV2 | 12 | CASRGTGDGYTF
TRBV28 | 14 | CASNSDGSSYEQYF
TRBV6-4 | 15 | CASSPLAGSSYEQYF
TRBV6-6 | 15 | CASSPTSGGNTEAFF
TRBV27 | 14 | CASSIGTANYEQYF
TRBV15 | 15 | CATSRDRGSGYGHTF
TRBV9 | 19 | CASSVVETSGGASYNEQFF
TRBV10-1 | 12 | CASSGTAGALDF
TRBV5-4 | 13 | CASSLPPAETQYF
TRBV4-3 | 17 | CASSQDRWGDYDNEQFF
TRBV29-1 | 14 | CSVEDTRLAGPRYF
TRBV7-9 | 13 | CASSRPGPQGLFF